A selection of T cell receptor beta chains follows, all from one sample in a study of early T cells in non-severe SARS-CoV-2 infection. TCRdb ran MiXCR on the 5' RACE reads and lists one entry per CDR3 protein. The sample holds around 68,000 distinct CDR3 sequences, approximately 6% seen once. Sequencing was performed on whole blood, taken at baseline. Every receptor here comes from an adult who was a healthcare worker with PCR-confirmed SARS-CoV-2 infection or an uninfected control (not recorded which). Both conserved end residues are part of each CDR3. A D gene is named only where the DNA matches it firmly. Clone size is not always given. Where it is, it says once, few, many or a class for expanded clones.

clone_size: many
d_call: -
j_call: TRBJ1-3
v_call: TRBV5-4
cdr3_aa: CASRGPQRGSTGNTIYF
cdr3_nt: TGTGCCAGCAGAGGACCCCAAAGGGGATCGACTGGAAACACCATATATTTT

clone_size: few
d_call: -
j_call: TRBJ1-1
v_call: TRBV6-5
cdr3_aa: CASSYRAGPFNTEAFF
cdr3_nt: TGTGCCAGCAGTTATCGTGCCGGCCCTTTTAACACTGAAGCTTTCTTT

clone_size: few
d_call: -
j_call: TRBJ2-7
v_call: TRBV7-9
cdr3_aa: CASSLEHYEQYF
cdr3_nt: TGTGCCAGCAGCTTAGAACACTACGAGCAGTACTTC

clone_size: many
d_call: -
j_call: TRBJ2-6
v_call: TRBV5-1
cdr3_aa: CASSLEQGGGANVLTF
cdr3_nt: TGCGCCAGCAGCTTGGAACAGGGAGGTGGGGCCAACGTCCTGACTTTC

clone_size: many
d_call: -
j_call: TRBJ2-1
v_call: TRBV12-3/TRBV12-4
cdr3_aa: CATISRGSGSSYNEQFF
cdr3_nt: TGTGCCACCATTTCCAGGGGGAGCGGGAGCTCCTACAATGAGCAGTTCTTC

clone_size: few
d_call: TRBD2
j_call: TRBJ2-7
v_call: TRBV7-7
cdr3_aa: CASSLGLAEDVKQYF
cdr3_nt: TGTGCCAGCAGCTTAGGACTAGCGGAGGACGTGAAGCAGTACTTC

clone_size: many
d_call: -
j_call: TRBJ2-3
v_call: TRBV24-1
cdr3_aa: CATSDWDTQYF
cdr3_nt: TGTGCCACCAGTGATTGGGATACGCAGTATTTT

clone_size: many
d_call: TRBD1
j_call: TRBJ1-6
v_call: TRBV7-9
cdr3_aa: CASSLRGGAHSPLHF
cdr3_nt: TGTGCCAGCAGCTTAAGAGGGGGCGCACATTCACCCCTCCACTTT

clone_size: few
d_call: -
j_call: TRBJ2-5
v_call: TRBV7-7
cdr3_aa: CASSLGGRQETQYF
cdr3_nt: TGTGCCAGCAGCTTGGGGGGGCGCCAAGAGACCCAGTACTTC

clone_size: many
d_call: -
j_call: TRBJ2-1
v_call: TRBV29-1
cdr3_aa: CSVGRRIVDEQFF
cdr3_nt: TGCAGCGTTGGCCGAAGGATCGTCGATGAGCAGTTCTTC

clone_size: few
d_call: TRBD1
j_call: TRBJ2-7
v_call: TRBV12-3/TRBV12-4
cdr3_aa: CASRPTGALYEQYF
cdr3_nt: TGTGCCAGCAGACCGACAGGGGCCCTTTACGAGCAGTACTTC

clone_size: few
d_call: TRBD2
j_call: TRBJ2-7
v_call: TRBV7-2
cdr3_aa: CASSLAPSGRAGYEQYF
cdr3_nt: TGTGCCAGCAGCTTAGCACCTAGCGGGAGGGCCGGGTACGAGCAGTACTTC

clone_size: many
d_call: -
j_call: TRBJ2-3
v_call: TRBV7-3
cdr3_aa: CASSLVGGQSTDTQYF
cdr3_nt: TGTGCCAGCAGCCTGGTGGGCGGCCAGAGCACAGATACGCAGTATTTT

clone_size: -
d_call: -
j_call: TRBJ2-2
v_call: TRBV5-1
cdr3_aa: CASSLQDTGELFF
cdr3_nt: TGCGCCAGCAGCTTGCAGGACACCGGGGAGCTGTTTTTT

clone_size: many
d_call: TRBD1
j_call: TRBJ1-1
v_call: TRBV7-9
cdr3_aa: CASSFSTGLNTEAFF
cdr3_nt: TGTGCCAGCAGCTTCTCGACAGGGTTGAACACTGAAGCTTTCTTT

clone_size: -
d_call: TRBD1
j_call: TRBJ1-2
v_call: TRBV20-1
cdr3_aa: CSATGQGGYGYTF
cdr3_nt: TGCAGTGCTACCGGACAGGGAGGCTATGGCTACACCTTC

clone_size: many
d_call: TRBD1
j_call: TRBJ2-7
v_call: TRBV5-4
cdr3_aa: CASSLEQGAAYEQYF
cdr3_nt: TGTGCCAGCAGCTTGGAACAGGGGGCGGCCTACGAGCAGTACTTC

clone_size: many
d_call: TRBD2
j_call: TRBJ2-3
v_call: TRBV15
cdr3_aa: CATSRSGREGTDTQYF
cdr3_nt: TGTGCCACCAGCAGGAGCGGGAGGGAGGGCACAGATACGCAGTATTTT

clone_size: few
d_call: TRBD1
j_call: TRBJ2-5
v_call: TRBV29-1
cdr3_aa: CSVEGGTGVQETQYF
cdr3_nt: TGCAGCGTTGAAGGGGGGACAGGGGTACAAGAGACCCAGTACTTC

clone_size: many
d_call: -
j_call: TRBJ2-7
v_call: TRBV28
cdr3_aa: CASSLGSSYEQYF
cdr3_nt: TGTGCCAGCAGCTTAGGGAGCTCCTACGAGCAGTACTTC

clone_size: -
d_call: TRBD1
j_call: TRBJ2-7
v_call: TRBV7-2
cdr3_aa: CASSLDRGKREQYF
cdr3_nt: TGTGCCAGCAGCTTGGACAGGGGGAAACGAGAGCAGTACTTC

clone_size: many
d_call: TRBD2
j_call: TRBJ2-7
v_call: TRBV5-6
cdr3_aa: CASGAGGAEQYF
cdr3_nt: TGTGCCAGCGGGGCGGGAGGGGCCGAGCAGTACTTC

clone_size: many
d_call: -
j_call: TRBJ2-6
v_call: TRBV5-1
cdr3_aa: CASSTRTPFSGANVLTF
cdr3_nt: TGCGCCAGCAGCACACGGACACCCTTCTCTGGGGCCAACGTCCTGACTTTC

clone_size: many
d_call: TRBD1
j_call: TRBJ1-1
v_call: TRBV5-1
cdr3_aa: CASSSGGFTEAFF
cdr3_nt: TGCGCCAGCAGCTCAGGGGGCTTTACTGAAGCTTTCTTT

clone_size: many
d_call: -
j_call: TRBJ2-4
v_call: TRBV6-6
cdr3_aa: CASSPSPTRRDIQYF
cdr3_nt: TGTGCCAGCAGTCCCTCCCCGACCCGAAGGGACATTCAGTACTTC

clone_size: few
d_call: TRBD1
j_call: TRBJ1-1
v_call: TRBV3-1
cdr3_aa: CASSTGGQGSEAFF
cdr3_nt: TGTGCCAGCTCGACAGGGGGTCAGGGCTCTGAAGCTTTCTTT

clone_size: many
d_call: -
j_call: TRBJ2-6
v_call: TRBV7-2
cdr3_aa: CASSLRAVYSGANVLTF
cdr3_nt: TGTGCCAGCAGCTTACGAGCGGTTTACTCTGGGGCCAACGTCCTGACTTTC

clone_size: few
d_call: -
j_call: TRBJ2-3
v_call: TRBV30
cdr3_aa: CAWSVSGNTDTQYF
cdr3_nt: TGTGCCTGGAGTGTTTCCGGGAACACAGATACGCAGTATTTT

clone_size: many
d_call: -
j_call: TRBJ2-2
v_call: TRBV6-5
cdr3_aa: CASSKGTTNTGELFF
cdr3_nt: TGTGCCAGCAGCAAGGGGACGACGAACACCGGGGAGCTGTTTTTT

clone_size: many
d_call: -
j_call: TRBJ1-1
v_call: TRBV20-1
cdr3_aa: CSARAGSGETEAFF
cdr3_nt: TGCAGTGCTAGAGCGGGGTCCGGGGAAACTGAAGCTTTCTTT

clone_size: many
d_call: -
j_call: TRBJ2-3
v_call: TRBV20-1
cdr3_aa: CSAILSTDTQYF
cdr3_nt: TGCAGTGCTATCTTGAGCACAGATACGCAGTATTTT

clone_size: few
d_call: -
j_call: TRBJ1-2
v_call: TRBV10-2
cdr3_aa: CASNDQGSYGYTF
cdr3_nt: TGCGCCAGCAATGACCAGGGGTCCTATGGCTACACCTTC

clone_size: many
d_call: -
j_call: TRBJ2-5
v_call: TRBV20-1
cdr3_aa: CSASSPFGKTQYF
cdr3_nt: TGCAGTGCTAGTTCCCCCTTTGGGAAGACCCAGTACTTC

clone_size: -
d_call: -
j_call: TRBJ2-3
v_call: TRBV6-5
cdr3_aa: CASSSAWTETDTQYF
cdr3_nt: TGTGCCAGCAGCTCTGCTTGGACGGAGACAGATACGCAGTATTTT

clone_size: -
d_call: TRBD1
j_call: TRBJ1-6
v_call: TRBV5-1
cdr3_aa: CASSLDRGYNSPLHF
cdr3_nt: TGCGCCAGCAGCTTGGACAGGGGCTATAATTCACCCCTCCACTTT

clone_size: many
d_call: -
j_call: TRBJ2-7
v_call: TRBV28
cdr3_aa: CASSPRQALSYEQYF
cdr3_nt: TGTGCCAGCAGTCCTCGACAGGCTCTCTCCTACGAGCAGTACTTC

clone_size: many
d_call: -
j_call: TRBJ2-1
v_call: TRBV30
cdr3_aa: CAWSGASTEQFF
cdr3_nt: TGTGCCTGGAGTGGGGCTAGCACTGAGCAGTTCTTC